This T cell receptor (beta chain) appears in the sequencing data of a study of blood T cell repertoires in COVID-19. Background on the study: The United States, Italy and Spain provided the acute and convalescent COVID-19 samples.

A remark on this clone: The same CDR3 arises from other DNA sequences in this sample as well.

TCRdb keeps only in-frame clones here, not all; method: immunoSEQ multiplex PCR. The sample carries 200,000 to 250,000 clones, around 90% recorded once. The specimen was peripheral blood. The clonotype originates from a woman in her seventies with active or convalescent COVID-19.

CDR3 sequence: CASSYGQLNTEAFF. The DNA of the CDR3 is TGTGCCAGCAGTTACGGGCAGCTGAACACTGAAGCTTTCTTT. The chain is built from TRBV6-2 or TRBV6-3 and TRBJ1-1, with D uncertain. The V gene's germline CDR1 is MNHEY and CDR2 SVGEGT. CDR3 length: 14 amino acids. V shed 2 bases and J shed 0 bases, with 7 bases lying between them.